This entry describes one T cell receptor beta chain. Its target is not known. Expansion with viral peptide pools was applied to antigen-specific CD4+ T cells by the ViraFEST assay prior to sequencing. Isolation of CD4+ T cells took place after approximately 10 days of culture. By PCR, the person was confirmed to have had SARS-CoV-2 infection between March and December 2020. Either the BNT162b2 or mRNA-1273 vaccine was given to participants in two doses. Cultures of over 1.5 million PBMC per well contained 10 IU/ml IL-2 plus 10 ug/ml peptides. Half the medium was replaced with IL-2 medium on days 3 and 7. The CDR3 extends over 15 amino acids. The germline V gene encodes CDR1 SGHVS and CDR2 FQNEAQ. Trimming shortened V by 5 bases and J by 3 bases, and 11 bases separated the two germline ends. This sample is drawn from a study of vaccination effects on CD4 cells after COVID-19. At the level of the study: Samples that were drawn after vaccination came a median of 72 days after the second dose.

TCRdb's copy holds only in-frame clones and misses some; the assay was immunoSEQ multiplex PCR. The data contain 15,000 or so clones, about 78% of them singletons. General study results and limits: Clones induced by infection and by vaccine showed marked clonal contraction late after vaccination.

The sequencing here drew on CD4+ T cells from PBMCs cultured with SARS-CoV-2 spike peptides, taken after COVID-19 vaccination. This chain joins TRBV7-8 and TRBJ1-6; D is ambiguous. The receptor's source is a human donor who had a prior SARS-CoV-2 infection. The CDR3 region is CASSPLGGYNSPLHF. The CDR3 DNA reads TGTGCCAGCAGCCCTCTGGGAGGCTATAATTCACCCCTCCACTTT.